The rows below give T cell receptor beta chains drawn from one sample of a study of T-cell reconstitution after alpha-beta-depleted transplantation in children. TCRdb reanalysed the PCR reads using MiXCR and keeps one entry per CDR3 protein. The sample carries more than 200,000 distinct CDR3 sequences, roughly 18% recorded once. The specimen was PBMCs, mostly from graft donor cells, collected 360 days after TCRalphabeta/CD19-depleted stem cell transplant. Source of these receptors: a male patient aged 2-15 years who had a stem cell transplant for acute lymphoblastic leukemia, so the T cells may come from the graft donor. The CDR3 runs from the conserved cysteine through the conserved F or W. A D gene is named only where the DNA matches it firmly. Not all rows give a size; the values are once, few, many and, for expanded clones, a class.

V gene	clone size	J gene	D gene	CDR3 DNA	CDR3 protein
TRBV27	-	TRBJ1-1	TRBD1	TGTGCCACGCAGGACAGGACAGCGAACACTGAAGCTTTCTTT	CATQDRTANTEAFF
TRBV24-1	few	TRBJ2-7	-	TGTGCCACCAGTGACAACGGGCACCCCTACGAGCAGTACTTC	CATSDNGHPYEQYF
TRBV12-3/TRBV12-4	few	TRBJ1-1	TRBD1	TGTGCCAGCAGTCCGCAAGGGACAGTATACACTGAAGCTTTCTTT	CASSPQGTVYTEAFF
TRBV12-3/TRBV12-4	few	TRBJ1-4	-	TGTGCCGCACGGAGGAGTGAAAAACTGTTTTTT	CAARRSEKLFF
TRBV27	-	TRBJ2-5	TRBD1	TGTGCCAGCAGTCATGGCGGGACAGGGCTTACGGAGACCCAGTACTTC	CASSHGGTGLTETQYF
TRBV4-3	-	TRBJ2-1	-	TGCGCCAGCAGCCTTGAGACGGTACCCTCCTACAATGAGCAGTTCTTC	CASSLETVPSYNEQFF
TRBV5-1	few	TRBJ1-3	TRBD1	TGCGCCAGCAGCTTGTACTACAGGGGCTCCTCTGGAAACACCATATATTTT	CASSLYYRGSSGNTIYF
TRBV12-3/TRBV12-4	once	TRBJ2-7	-	TGTGCCAGCGGAAGACTAGGGGAAACCGAGCAGTACTTC	CASGRLGETEQYF
TRBV5-1	-	TRBJ1-2	-	TGCGCCAGCAGCTTTCCGGGGGTCTATGGCTACACCTTC	CASSFPGVYGYTF
TRBV11-2	few	TRBJ2-1	TRBD2	TGTGCCAGCAGCTTTGGACTAGCGGGGGGCCCGAAAAACTACAATGAGCAGTTCTTC	CASSFGLAGGPKNYNEQFF
TRBV4-2	few	TRBJ1-6	-	TGTGCCAGCAGCCAAGGAGTTTCGAGGGGAAAAGATTCACCCCTCCACTTT	CASSQGVSRGKDSPLHF
TRBV7-8	many	TRBJ2-7	-	TGTGCCAGCAGCTCGCCTTCCGGGCTTGACTACGAGCAGTACTTC	CASSSPSGLDYEQYF
TRBV5-1	-	TRBJ2-3	TRBD2	TGCGCCAGCAGCTTGGATCTAGCGGATTCAAATACGCAGTATTTT	CASSLDLADSNTQYF
TRBV24-1	-	TRBJ2-5	-	TGTGCCACCAGTGATTTTTACCCACAGGGTCCGGAGACCCAGTACTTC	CATSDFYPQGPETQYF
TRBV29-1	many	TRBJ2-5	-	TGCAGCGTTGGGCAGTCTTTTCAAGAGACCCAGTACTTC	CSVGQSFQETQYF
TRBV5-1	once	TRBJ2-7	-	TGCGCCAGCAGCTTGACAGACTCCTACGAGCAGCACTTC	CASSLTDSYEQHF
TRBV4-1	-	TRBJ1-1	-	TGCGCCAGCAGCCAATTGGAGAGGGCGAACACTGAAGCTTTCTTT	CASSQLERANTEAFF
TRBV20-1	-	TRBJ2-1	-	TGCAGTGCTAGAGAACCCCTGCGGAGCTCCTACAATGAGCAGTTCTTC	CSAREPLRSSYNEQFF
TRBV20-1	few	TRBJ2-3	-	TGCAGTGCTAGAGATCAGGGTTTTTCGGATACGCAGTATTTT	CSARDQGFSDTQYF
TRBV10-3	-	TRBJ1-3	-	TGTGCCATCAGCCCTAAGGGCCCGTCTGGAAACACCATATATTTT	CAISPKGPSGNTIYF
TRBV7-9	-	TRBJ2-3	TRBD1	TGTGCCAGCAGCTTCGGACAGGGGTACACAGATACGCAGTATTTT	CASSFGQGYTDTQYF
TRBV7-9	few	TRBJ1-3	TRBD1	TGTGCCAGCAGCTTTCCCTATGGGACAGCTGGAAACACCATATATTTT	CASSFPYGTAGNTIYF
TRBV20-1	-	TRBJ1-2	-	TGCAGTGCTAGAGATCATTTGGGGGGTCGTAGTGGCTACACCTTC	CSARDHLGGRSGYTF
TRBV7-9	few	TRBJ2-5	TRBD2	TGTGCCAGCAGCTTTCGGGGGGGCCGAGAGACCCAGTACTTC	CASSFRGGRETQYF
TRBV28	-	TRBJ2-1	-	TGTGCCAGCAGTTCCGAACCTCTGGCGCCCGACAATGAGCAGTTCTTC	CASSSEPLAPDNEQFF
TRBV4-1	-	TRBJ2-3	TRBD1	TGCGCCAGCAGCCAAGAACAGGGGCCAGATACGCAGTATTTT	CASSQEQGPDTQYF
TRBV19	-	TRBJ2-3	TRBD1	TGTGCCAGTGACAGTACAGGGGGGACAGATACGCAGTATTTT	CASDSTGGTDTQYF
TRBV5-1	many	TRBJ1-2	TRBD1	TGCGCCAGCAGCTGGACAGGACAGGGTGGTGGCTACACCTTC	CASSWTGQGGGYTF
TRBV29-1	-	TRBJ1-1	-	TGCAGCGTTGTAAGGGGGAGCACTGAAGCTTTCTTT	CSVVRGSTEAFF
TRBV6-2/TRBV6-3	once	TRBJ2-7	TRBD2	TGTGCCAGCCGCCCGTTTGGGTTAGCGGGGGTCTACGAGCAGTACTTC	CASRPFGLAGVYEQYF
TRBV11-2	few	TRBJ2-7	TRBD1	TGTGCCAGCAGCTTGTGGGACAGACTCTACGAGCAGTACTTC	CASSLWDRLYEQYF
TRBV11-1	few	TRBJ2-3	TRBD1	TGTGCCAGCAGCTTAAATGGGACAGGGTCCCCCTTTTCACAAGATACGCAGTATTTT	CASSLNGTGSPFSQDTQYF
TRBV4-2	many	TRBJ2-2	-	TGTGCCAGCAGACCCTTGGAAGTGGCGAACACCGGGGAGCTGTTTTTT	CASRPLEVANTGELFF
TRBV10-3	few	TRBJ2-3	-	TGTGCCATCAGTGAGAGCAGCTCAGATACGCAGTATTTT	CAISESSSDTQYF
TRBV19	few	TRBJ1-1	-	TGTGCCAGTAGTCAGGCGGCAAGGAACACTGAAGCTTTCTTT	CASSQAARNTEAFF
TRBV3-1	-	TRBJ2-3	-	TGTGCCAGCAGTGACCCTGCAGATACGCAGTATTTT	CASSDPADTQYF
TRBV12-3/TRBV12-4	-	TRBJ2-7	-	TGTGCCAGCGCGGGCGGGACACGGTACGAGCAGTACTTC	CASAGGTRYEQYF
TRBV6-2/TRBV6-3	many	TRBJ2-3	-	TGTGCCAGCAGTTTATCTCCGCGGACTGCGCAGTATTTT	CASSLSPRTAQYF
TRBV15	-	TRBJ2-3	-	TGTGCCACCAGCAGGGAGGGCCCCGTCACAGATACGCAGTATTTT	CATSREGPVTDTQYF
TRBV7-9	-	TRBJ2-1	TRBD2	TGTGCCAGCAGCGCCAAGCTGGGGGGGGTCTTGAGGAATGAGCAGTTCTTC	CASSAKLGGVLRNEQFF
TRBV5-6	few	TRBJ2-7	TRBD2	TGTGCCAGTTCGCGGCCCGACATCCGGGGACTAGTGCTCTACGAGCAGTACTTC	CASSRPDIRGLVLYEQYF
TRBV24-1	few	TRBJ2-3	TRBD2	TGTGCCACCACTCTAGCGGGGGGGCCCCCAGATACGCAGTATTTT	CATTLAGGPPDTQYF
TRBV29-1	-	TRBJ2-2	-	TGCAGCGTCGGACATAACACCGGGGAGCTGTTTTTT	CSVGHNTGELFF
TRBV29-1	few	TRBJ2-1	TRBD1	TGCAGCGGCGGACAGGAATTGTACAATGAGCAGTTCTTC	CSGGQELYNEQFF
TRBV6-6	-	TRBJ2-3	-	TGTGCCAGCAGCCACCTACGCGATACGCAGTATTTT	CASSHLRDTQYF
TRBV5-4	many	TRBJ2-1	-	TGTGCCAGCAGCGGCGCAGGGCCGTCCTACAATGAGCAGTTCTTC	CASSGAGPSYNEQFF
TRBV29-1	-	TRBJ2-5	TRBD1	TGCAGCGTTGTGCAGGGGGCAGGGGAGACCCAGTACTTC	CSVVQGAGETQYF
TRBV3-1	few	TRBJ2-3	-	TGTGCCAGCAGCCGTACGAGCACAGATACGCAGTATTTT	CASSRTSTDTQYF
TRBV25-1	-	TRBJ1-1	TRBD1	TGTGCCAGCAGTCCGGACAGGGGTTACACTGAAGCTTTCTTT	CASSPDRGYTEAFF
TRBV21-1	-	TRBJ1-1	-	TGTGCCAGCAGCAAAGGCCATACCCCCATGAACACTGAAGCTTTCTTT	CASSKGHTPMNTEAFF
TRBV5-1	few	TRBJ2-1	TRBD2	TGCGCCAGCAGCTTGGCCTCACTAGCGGGTCGTGAGCAGTTCTTC	CASSLASLAGREQFF
TRBV7-9	-	TRBJ2-6	-	TGTGCCAGCAGAAAGGGCCCTGGGGCCAACGTCCTGACTTTC	CASRKGPGANVLTF
TRBV2	-	TRBJ1-1	TRBD1	TGTGCCAGCGGGCCCGGGACAGTGGACACTGAAGCTTTCTTT	CASGPGTVDTEAFF
TRBV6-6	-	TRBJ2-3	-	TGTGCCAGCAGGCCGACGGGAGATACGCAGTATTTT	CASRPTGDTQYF
TRBV7-9	few	TRBJ1-2	-	TGTGCCAGCAGCTCCCGGGGTCAGGGAAATGGCTACACCTTC	CASSSRGQGNGYTF
TRBV2	few	TRBJ1-2	-	TGTGCCAGCAGTGAAACGGGGGGCAGGAACTATGGCTACACCTTC	CASSETGGRNYGYTF
TRBV28	many	TRBJ2-5	-	TGTGCCAGCAGTTTGATGACAAGTGAGGGATCTCAGTACTTC	CASSLMTSEGSQYF
TRBV4-2	few	TRBJ1-5	-	TGTGCCAGCAGCCAAGATACTGGGGCTATCACTCAGCCCCAGCATTTT	CASSQDTGAITQPQHF
TRBV20-1	-	TRBJ2-3	TRBD2	TGCAGTGTCTCTGAACCGAGCGGGAGAACAGATACGCAGTATTTT	CSVSEPSGRTDTQYF
TRBV10-3	many	TRBJ1-1	TRBD1	TGTGCCATCACCCCCGGGACAGGGCCGAACACTGAAGCTTTCTTT	CAITPGTGPNTEAFF